These 21 T cell receptor beta chains originate from one sample sequenced in a study of blood T cell repertoires in COVID-19. Clones were sequenced by immunoSEQ multiplex PCR, and TCRdb holds only the in-frame ones, with some missing. The profile shows 70,000 to 80,000 clones, over 70% of them singletons. Sequenced sample: peripheral blood. The receptors were gathered from a man aged 50-59 years with acute or convalescent COVID-19.

The J gene is TRBJ2-2, the V gene TRBV5-1; 7 bases match TRBD1. Unmatched junction bases numbered 8, after V lost 7 bases and J lost 2 bases. Germline V lookup: CDR1 SGHRS, CDR2 YFSETQ. This CDR3 is 15 amino acids long. The CDR3, as DNA: TGCGCCAGCCGAGAGACAGGGATCAACACCGGGGAGCTGTTTTTT. Its protein product is CASRETGINTGELFF.

The gene calls are TRBV19 and TRBJ1-1; D is ambiguous. The CDR3 is 14 amino acids. Between the trimmed V and J ends, which lost 6 bases and 7 bases, there was a span of 18 bases. Germline V lookup: CDR1 LNHDA, CDR2 SQIVND (reference sequence). This CDR3 is CASRLLGQSDEAFF. The CDR3 DNA reads TGTGCCAGTAGGTTACTGGGCCAGAGTGATGAAGCTTTCTTT. Drawing the rest from reference TRBV19 and TRBJ1-1, the complete variable domain is DGGITQSPKYLFRKEGQNVTLSCEQNLNHDAMYWYRQDPGQGLRLIYYSQIVNDFQKGDIAEGYSVSREKKESFPLTVTSAQKNPTAFYLCASRLLGQSDEAFFGQGTRLTVV.

This rearrangement joins TRBV6-5 to TRBJ1-1, with D possibly TRBD1 on 5 matching bases. CDR3 length: 13 amino acids. Germline-derived CDR1 and CDR2 are MNHEY and SVGAGI. Trimming stripped 6 bases from V and 4 bases from J, with 12 bases between. This CDR3 reads CASSERGTTEAFF. In DNA form, the CDR3 reads TGTGCCAGCAGCGAGCGGGGGACCACTGAAGCTTTCTTT.

The chain uses TRBV5-1 and TRBJ2-7; 8 bases agree with TRBD1. This CDR3 spans 17 amino acids. Per the germline V gene, CDR1 is SGHRS and CDR2 is YFSETQ. The V gene end was trimmed by 0 bases and the J gene end by 0 bases; junction bases not matched to a gene: 8. The CDR3 reads CASSLVRQGASSYEQYF. DNA for the CDR3: TGCGCCAGCAGCTTGGTTAGGCAGGGGGCGAGCTCCTACGAGCAGTACTTC.

The J gene is TRBJ2-1, the V gene TRBV10-1; D possibly corresponds to TRBD2 (6 bases). Germline assignment: CDR1 WNHNN and CDR2 SYGVQD (reference sequence). CDR3 length: 13 residues. V lost 8 bases and J lost 8, with 16 bases in between. The CDR3 sequence: CASLSQEGYEQFF. The CDR3 nucleotides read TGCGCCAGCCTGTCCCAGGAGGGGTATGAGCAGTTCTTC.

The chain joins TRBV19 to TRBJ2-1, with 7 bases identical to TRBD2. This CDR3 region has 14 residues. From germline, CDR1 is LNHDA and CDR2 SQIVND (reference sequence). V was clipped by 1 base and J by 5 bases; unmatched bases: 2. This chain's CDR3 is CASSIVLANNEQFF. The DNA for the CDR3 is TGTGCCAGTAGTATAGTACTAGCGAACAATGAGCAGTTCTTC.

This chain links TRBV2 with TRBJ1-2, with 7 positions matching TRBD1. V was clipped by 6 bases and J by 4 bases; unmatched bases: 8. Germline-derived CDR1 and CDR2 are SNHLY and FYNNEI. The CDR3 length is 14 residues. For the CDR3, the DNA is TGTGCCAGCAGCGCGACAGGGAACGGCTATGGCTACACCTTC. Amino acids: CASSATGNGYGYTF.

The rearrangement joins TRBV7-8 to TRBJ1-4; D is perhaps TRBD1 (5 bases). The CDR3 contains 15 residues. Trimming stripped 1 base from V and 5 bases from J, with 11 bases between. The germline CDR1 and CDR2 sequences are SGHVS and FQNEAQ. The DNA for the CDR3 is TGTGCCAGCAGCTTAGTTGGGGGGGGAAATGAAAAACTGTTTTTT. Amino acids: CASSLVGGGNEKLFF.

The genes are TRBV5-4 and TRBJ2-7, with a weak D call TRBD2 (7 bases). Trimming pared 0 bases from V and 5 bases from J, leaving 12 bases between. CDR1 and CDR2 from the germline V gene are SGHNT and YYREEE (reference sequence). CDR3 length equals 14 residues. The CDR3 sequence: CASSLEGGRNEQYF. The CDR3 nucleotides read TGTGCCAGCAGCTTGGAGGGGGGGCGCAACGAGCAGTACTTC.

With regard to this clone: This sample includes further DNA sequences coding for the same CDR3. J is TRBJ2-2 and V is TRBV7-9; D call uncertain. Trimming left V 5 bases short and J 4 bases short, with 11 bases between. CDR3 length equals 14 residues. Germline loops: CDR1 SEHNR, CDR2 FQNEAQ (reference sequence). The CDR3 DNA reads as TGTGCCAGCAGCCCTCCCCCGGGCACCGGGGAGCTGTTTTTT. Protein product: CASSPPPGTGELFF.

The chain joins TRBV29-1 to TRBJ1-2, with unresolved D. Germline-derived CDR1 and CDR2 are SQVTM and ANQGSEA. The CDR3 runs 12 residues. With 7 bases removed from V and 7 bases from J, the gap between germline ends came to 16 bases. CDR3 nucleotides: TGCAGCGCCGGCGGGCAATCGGGTGGCTACACCTTC. Translating gives CSAGGQSGGYTF.

J is TRBJ2-3 and V is TRBV5-1; TRBD2 might be the D (6 bases). Germline CDR1 reads SGHRS; CDR2 reads YFSETQ. This CDR3 is built from 13 residues. The V end was cut by 5 bases, the J end by 1 base, with 8 bases between. CDR3 DNA sequence: TGCGCCAGCAGTCCGGGGGGCACAGATACGCAGTATTTT. It translates to CASSPGGTDTQYF.

The chain couples TRBV7-7 to TRBJ1-6; TRBD1 is a possible D gene (5 bases). The CDR3 has 17 residues. V lost 1 base and J 2 bases, leaving 12 bases between the germline ends. CDR1 is SSHAT and CDR2 is FNYEAQ in the germline V gene (reference sequence). The CDR3 DNA reads TGTGCCAGCAGCTTAGGTAAGGAGGGACCCTATAATTCACCCCTCCACTTT. It yields the protein CASSLGKEGPYNSPLHF.

V and J are TRBV27 and TRBJ2-6; D might be TRBD1 (5 bases). CDR1 is MNHEY and CDR2 is SMNVEV in the germline V gene (reference sequence). The length of the CDR3 is 17 residues. V lost 7 bases, J lost 3 bases, and 19 bases lay in between. CDR3 in amino acids: CASKGSMARLGANVLTF. In nucleotides, the CDR3 is TGTGCCAGCAAGGGGTCCATGGCCCGTCTTGGGGCCAACGTCCTGACTTTC.

The J gene is TRBJ1-1, the V gene TRBV6-2 or TRBV6-3, with 8 bases lining up with TRBD1. The CDR3 runs 14 residues. V shed 1 base and J 3 bases; nucleotides not matched to a gene: 1. Germline-derived CDR1 and CDR2 are MNHEY and SVGEGT. The CDR3 here is CASSYWTGYTEAFF. The CDR3 region has the DNA TGTGCCAGCAGTTACTGGACAGGGTACACTGAAGCTTTCTTT.

CDR3 residues: CASSYLRAGELFF. The CDR3 coding sequence is TGCGCCAGCAGTTATCTACGAGCCGGGGAGCTGTTTTTT. The V gene is TRBV10-2, the J gene TRBJ2-2; D ambiguous. CDR3 length equals 13 residues. Trimming left V 5 bases short and J 6 bases short, with 10 bases between. The germline gives CDR1 WSHSY, CDR2 SAAADI.

The chain recombines TRBV13 with TRBJ1-1, with D possibly TRBD1 on 5 matching bases. V shed 2 bases and J shed 8 bases, with 6 bases lying between them. Germline CDR1 reads PRHDT; CDR2 reads FYEKMQ (reference sequence). There are 11 residues in the CDR3. The CDR3 nucleotides read TGTGCCAGCAGCTTACAGGGAGAAGCTTTCTTT. This codes for CASSLQGEAFF.

The rearrangement links TRBV4-3 to TRBJ1-2; D is possibly TRBD1 (5 bases). Germline lookup yields CDR1 LGHNA and CDR2 YSLEER. Trimming removed 0 bases from V and 4 bases from J, with 12 bases in between. This CDR3 contains 15 residues. CDR3 DNA sequence: TGCGCCAGCAGCCAAGAGGTATCAGGGATCTATGGCTACACCTTC. It translates to CASSQEVSGIYGYTF.

The J gene is TRBJ1-2, the V gene TRBV5-4; D is ambiguous. Looked up from germline, CDR1 is SGHNT and CDR2 is YYREEE (reference sequence). This CDR3 comprises 14 residues. V shed 0 bases and J shed 2 bases, with 8 bases lying between them. CDR3 coding DNA: TGTGCCAGCAGCTTGGAGGCAGGCAACTATGGCTACACCTTC. Encoded protein: CASSLEAGNYGYTF.

This clone was recorded a few times. This rearrangement joins TRBV19 to TRBJ1-2; maybe TRBD1 (5 bases). This CDR3 has 15 amino acids. The germline gives CDR1 LNHDA, CDR2 SQIVND (reference sequence). Trimming removed 0 bases from V and 4 bases from J, with 12 bases in between. The CDR3 DNA sequence: TGTGCCAGTAGTATAGATCGGGGGGGTTCCTATGGCTACACCTTC. Translated, it gives CASSIDRGGSYGYTF.

Here the CDR3 reads CASRGGTIREKLFF. In nucleotides, the CDR3 is TGTGCCAGCAGGGGAGGGACAATTCGTGAAAAACTGTTTTTT. The J gene is TRBJ1-4, the V gene TRBV6-5, with D maybe TRBD1 (6 bases). This CDR3 has 14 amino acids. V dropped 6 bases and J dropped 7 bases, with 15 bases sitting between them. Germline-derived CDR1 and CDR2 are MNHEY and SVGAGI.